A single sample is the source of the 10 T cell receptor beta chains below, sequenced in a study of shared clonotypes between healthy human individuals. Clones were sequenced by immunoSEQ multiplex PCR, and TCRdb holds only the in-frame ones, with some missing. The table lists a few hundred thousand clones, 70% to 80% of them singletons. Sequenced sample: PBMCs. Receptors originate from a woman aged 40 to 49 in good health. Some clones in this sample may be carry-over from other donors' samples.

This clone was detected a few times. CDR3 bases: TGTGCCACCTCAGGCGAATACAATGAGCAGTTCTTC. Protein: CATSGEYNEQFF. J is TRBJ2-1 and V is TRBV6-6; no definite D call. Germline CDR1 MNHNY, CDR2 SVGAGI (reference sequence). Trimming stripped 10 bases from V and 4 bases from J, with 11 bases between. CDR3 length: 12 amino acids.

This chain connects TRBV5-1 to TRBJ2-3; unclear D gene. The V gene lost 0 bases and the J gene lost 1 base, with 12 bases spanning the gap. CDR3 length: 16 amino acids. Germline V gene data show CDR1 as SGHRS and CDR2 as YFSETQ. CDR3 region: CASSLETVSGTDTQYF. In DNA, the CDR3 is TGCGCCAGCAGCTTGGAGACGGTGTCTGGCACAGATACGCAGTATTTT.

At least ten counts were recorded for this clone. This rearrangement joins TRBV6-4 to TRBJ2-2; 9 bases line up with TRBD2. CDR3 length: 15 amino acids. The trim removed 4 bases at V and 5 bases at J, leaving 5 bases unmatched. CDR1 and CDR2 (germline): MRHNA, SNTAGT. CDR3 region: CASSVAGEGTGELFF. CDR3 DNA: TGTGCCAGCAGTGTAGCGGGAGAGGGAACCGGGGAGCTGTTTTTT.

This clone has just a few counts. The genes are TRBV18 and TRBJ2-5; D unresolved. CDR1 KGHSH and CDR2 LQKENI come from the germline V gene. Trimming left V 2 bases short and J 5 bases short, with 12 bases between. This CDR3 region has 14 residues. CDR3 protein: CASSPGVASETQYF. CDR3 in DNA: TGTGCCAGCTCACCAGGCGTCGCGAGCGAGACCCAGTACTTC.

The chain links TRBV10-3 to TRBJ2-1; 11 bases are shared with TRBD2. With V trimmed by 6 bases and J by 4 bases, 2 bases remained unmatched. The CDR3 is 14 residues long. Germline V gives CDR1 ENHRY, CDR2 SYGVKD. The CDR3, as DNA: TGTGCCATCAGGACTAGCGGGATATACAATGAGCAGTTCTTC. Translated, it gives CAIRTSGIYNEQFF.

The chain's CDR3 is CASSVNANTEAFF. CDR3 in DNA: TGTGCCAGTAGTGTTAACGCGAACACTGAAGCTTTCTTT. This sequence joins TRBV19 and TRBJ1-1; no clear D. The V end lost 5 bases, the J end lost 1 base, and 8 bases lay between the germline ends. Germline CDR1 reads LNHDA; CDR2 reads SQIVND (reference sequence). The CDR3 runs 13 residues. The full variable domain, completed using reference TRBV19 and TRBJ1-1, is DGGITQSPKYLFRKEGQNVTLSCEQNLNHDAMYWYRQDPGQGLRLIYYSQIVNDFQKGDIAEGYSVSREKKESFPLTVTSAQKNPTAFYLCASSVNANTEAFFGQGTRLTVV.

The chain couples TRBV10-3 to TRBJ2-7; tentatively, D is TRBD1 (6 bases). CDR1 ENHRY and CDR2 SYGVKD come from the germline V gene. The CDR3 runs 12 residues. CDR3 DNA: TGTGCGGTAGGGGGTCACTCCTACGAGCAGTACTTC. This codes for CAVGGHSYEQYF.

This chain connects TRBV7-9 to TRBJ2-2, with a possible D match to TRBD1 (6 bases). Germline assignment: CDR1 SEHNR and CDR2 FQNEAQ (reference sequence). CDR3 length: 14 residues. With 4 bases removed from V and 3 bases from J, the gap between germline ends came to 9 bases. The CDR3, as DNA: TGTGCCAGCAGCTCGACAGGCCACACCGGGGAGCTGTTTTTT. This encodes CASSSTGHTGELFF.

Regarding this clone: A far larger clone is only one base removed, so a read error is likely. This chain uses TRBV11-2 with TRBJ1-1; no reliable D call. V lost 2 bases, J lost 1 base, and 5 bases lay in between. CDR1 and CDR2 from the germline V gene are SGHAT and FQNNGV. The CDR3 runs 13 residues. This chain's CDR3 is CASSLLTNTEAFF. CDR3 nucleotide sequence: TGTGCCAGCAGCTTACTGACGAACACTGAAGCTTTCTTT.

With respect to this clone: A read error is the likely source, as a far larger clone sits one nucleotide away. The chain joins TRBV6-5 to TRBJ1-1; 8 nucleotides agree with TRBD1. This CDR3 has 14 amino acids. Germline-derived CDR1 and CDR2 are MNHEY and SVGAGI. The chain's CDR3 is CASGYGQGHTEAFF. The CDR3 region has the DNA TGTGCCAGCGGTTACGGACAGGGTCACACTGAAGCTTTCTTT.